The rows below give T cell receptor beta chains drawn from one sample of a study of PD-L1 blockade in urothelial cancer. TCRdb's copy holds only in-frame clones and misses some; the assay was immunoSEQ multiplex PCR. This sample has approximately 32,000 clones; 82% occur once, and the top ten carry roughly 3.6%. This sample comprised PBMCs, obtained around atezolizumab (anti-PD-L1) treatment. Every receptor here comes from a man in his 70s with urothelial cancer. CDR3s leave out the opening cysteine and the closing phenylalanine or tryptophan. D genes are given only for firm matches. Size values are once, few and many counts, or a class for expanded clones, and some rows have none.

clone_size d_call v_call cdr3_aa
once TRBD1 TRBV30 AWEPGQGISGNTIY
medium-sized - TRBV7-3 ASSSQRSSYNEQF
- - TRBV5-1 ASRSQEGYYGYT
- TRBD2 TRBV5-6 ASSRSSGANSGANVLT
- - TRBV13 ASSLLDRYGGYT
- TRBD1 TRBV30 AWRDRGRGGYT
once TRBD2 TRBV7-2 ASSFLESAGGLHETQY
- TRBD1 TRBV6-1 ALGQGRAGELF
- - TRBV5-6 ASSPTREGGYT
- TRBD2 TRBV6-5 ASSDRPAGGTQY
- TRBD1 TRBV4-3 ASSDSGQGYGYT
few - TRBV14 ASSQGGVDYFNEQF
once - TRBV15 ATSRDGRGWNTEAF
- TRBD1 TRBV6-5 ASSRTGDLQPQH
- TRBD1 TRBV28 ASPAGGENTEAF
- TRBD1 TRBV7-9 ASSYDRGSTEAQY
- TRBD1 TRBV9 ASSVGTGGNQPQH
- TRBD1 TRBV5-1 ASSPGQGPSTDTQY
few - TRBV9 ASSVGAGSVWEQY
few - TRBV27 ASSAHTGDYEQY
- - TRBV7-2 ASSDFANEKLF
- TRBD1 TRBV30 AWNKGQNYEQY
- - TRBV6-5 ASSSGMRAANEKLF
- - TRBV30 AWSVHENTEAF
- - TRBV19 ASSINSRNTIY
- - TRBV7-9 ASSLKGEQY
- TRBD1 TRBV9 ASSGRDRADTIY
- TRBD2 TRBV5-1 ASSLSGGHVNEQF
- TRBD1 TRBV18 ASSPAVDRGAGSPLH
- TRBD2 TRBV11-1 ASSGRGGPGDEQF
- - TRBV4-1 ASSQMPAGSSYEQY
- TRBD2 TRBV5-1 ASGAIGGQETQY